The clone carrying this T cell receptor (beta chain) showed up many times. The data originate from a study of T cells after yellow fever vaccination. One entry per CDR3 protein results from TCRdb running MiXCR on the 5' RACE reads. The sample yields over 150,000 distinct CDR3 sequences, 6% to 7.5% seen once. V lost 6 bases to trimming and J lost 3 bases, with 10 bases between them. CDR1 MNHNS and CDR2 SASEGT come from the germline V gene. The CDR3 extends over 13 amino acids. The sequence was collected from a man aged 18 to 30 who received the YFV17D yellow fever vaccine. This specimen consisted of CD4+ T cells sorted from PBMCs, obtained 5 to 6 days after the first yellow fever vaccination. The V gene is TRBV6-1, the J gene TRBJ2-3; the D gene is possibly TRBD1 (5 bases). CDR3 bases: TGTGCCAGCAGAGGGGCGGCTACAGATACGCAGTATTTT. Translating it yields CASRGAATDTQYF.